This T cell receptor beta chain is drawn from a study of spatial heterogeneity in lung cancer. This sample's time point: sample taken at primary tumor resection. Without sorting, whole RNA was sequenced from tumor, nontumor lung or frozen PBMC. The donors, around 71 patients with untreated early-stage non-small cell lung cancer, provided the samples. Trimming pared 5 bases from V and 5 bases from J, leaving 9 bases between. Germline loops: CDR1 MDHEN, CDR2 SYDVKM. The CDR3 spans 13 residues. By proportion, this clonotype is medium-sized. Every individual TCR cDNA molecule carried its own unique molecular identifier, which allowed correction of PCR and sequencing errors. TCRdb re-called the 5' RACE reads with MiXCR, one entry per CDR3 protein. The profile shows more than 6,500 distinct CDR3 sequences, roughly 3.8% of them singletons.

The sample consisted of normal lung tissue next to the tumor, taken at surgery. This chain connects TRBV28 to TRBJ2-2, with a weak D call TRBD2 (6 bases). The source of this sequence is a female donor with early-stage non-small cell lung cancer. The CDR3 reads CASSRGGTGELFF. The CDR3 DNA reads as TGTGCCAGCAGTCGGGGAGGAACCGGGGAGCTGTTTTTT.